This T cell receptor (beta chain) was recorded in a study of T cell responses to AZD1222 COVID-19 vaccine (dated by TCRdb to the early 2020s). About the investigation overall: Because spike-specific TCR depth and breadth did not differ between the two schedules, AZD1222 recipients who got a second dose at roughly 4 weeks were pooled with those who got a second dose at roughly 12 weeks. TCR sequencing covered 230 to 250 trial participants: 200 to 210 given two doses of AZD1222 and 26 given two doses of MenACWY control vaccine. Enrollment into the trials was organized by age into subgroups of 18-55, 56-69 and 70-plus years, and those subgroups contained approximately 160, 26 and 62 TCR-sequenced participants, respectively. Here is what the overall study found, with its caveats: Because no samples from the day 14 peak response were available, repertoires could be characterized only after the peak T cell response. Spike-specific TCR breadth and depth rose significantly after two AZD1222 doses compared with day 0 and with MenACWY recipients. Conclusions about previously exposed vaccinees are limited because only five to seven AZD1222 recipients were SARS-CoV-2 seropositive at baseline. Nearly half of unique spike-specific TCRs reportedly recognized epitopes outside regions mutated in the B.1.351 and B.1.1.7 variants. Vaccine-associated CD4 TCRs spanned the whole spike protein, with dominant responses in regions 160-218 and 743-854. The 56-69-year group was small, and its depth increase did not reach significance, likely because of low power. Participants were mostly white British and included more females than males, and it was suggested by the authors that clonal diversity may have been underestimated.

The junction shows trimming of 5 bases on V and 7 bases on J, and the gene matches do not reach 2 bases of it. Taken from cysteine to phenylalanine, the CDR3 has 13 residues. The sequence is cut down to CDR3 DNA, 39 bases in frame from base 1. Sequences SGHTA (CDR1) and FQGNSA (CDR2) are obtained from the germline V gene. Of note for this clone: There is no known antigen for this receptor. No base quality values were provided; no much bigger clone lies one nucleotide off.

The CDR3 regions of human TCRbeta chains were analyzed by immunosequencing. As for how the authors treated the data: TCRs in the repertoires were matched against a reference library of SARS-CoV-2-specific TCRs that had been generated with the MIRA antigen-specificity platform. Breadth was defined as the fraction of unique TCRs that were SARS-CoV-2-associated, and depth was defined as the fraction of total T cells that were SARS-CoV-2-associated. Using the MIRA data, each spike-specific TCR was mapped to the spike region that the TCR reacts to and placed in a CD4 or CD8 class. Log10-transformed breadth and depth values were compared by one-way ANOVA with Sidak's multiple comparisons tests. TCRdb took this table from immuneACCESS and kept in-frame rearrangements with V and J called. Such tables lack part of the clones; where checked against another copy, unresolved V genes explain under half of the gap, and the rest is unexplained. V, J and clone size were drawn from that table, and D and trimming were deduced from the DNA. This sample lists 60,000 to 65,000 clones; 65% to 85% were detected once. The top ten constitute about 7% of the sample.

Taken with the paper, the label for time point translates to: baseline before first vaccination. The vaccinee samples were drawn from two UK trials, COV001 and COV002, one of which was a single-blind randomized controlled phase 2/3 trial testing AZD1222 (ChAdOx1 nCoV-19) in healthy adults. Trial participant PBMC samples were collected at day 0 and day 28 after the second dose for TCRbeta chain sequencing. The sequence was collected from an adult in good health. Specimen: peripheral blood, collected on day 0 of AZD1222 vaccination. This chain joins TRBV7-2 to TRBJ1-5; a stretch of 10 junction bases matches TRBD1. This receptor carries the CDR3 CASSRDRGQPQHF. The sequenced DNA is TGTGCCAGCAGCCGGGACAGGGGACAGCCCCAGCATTTT.